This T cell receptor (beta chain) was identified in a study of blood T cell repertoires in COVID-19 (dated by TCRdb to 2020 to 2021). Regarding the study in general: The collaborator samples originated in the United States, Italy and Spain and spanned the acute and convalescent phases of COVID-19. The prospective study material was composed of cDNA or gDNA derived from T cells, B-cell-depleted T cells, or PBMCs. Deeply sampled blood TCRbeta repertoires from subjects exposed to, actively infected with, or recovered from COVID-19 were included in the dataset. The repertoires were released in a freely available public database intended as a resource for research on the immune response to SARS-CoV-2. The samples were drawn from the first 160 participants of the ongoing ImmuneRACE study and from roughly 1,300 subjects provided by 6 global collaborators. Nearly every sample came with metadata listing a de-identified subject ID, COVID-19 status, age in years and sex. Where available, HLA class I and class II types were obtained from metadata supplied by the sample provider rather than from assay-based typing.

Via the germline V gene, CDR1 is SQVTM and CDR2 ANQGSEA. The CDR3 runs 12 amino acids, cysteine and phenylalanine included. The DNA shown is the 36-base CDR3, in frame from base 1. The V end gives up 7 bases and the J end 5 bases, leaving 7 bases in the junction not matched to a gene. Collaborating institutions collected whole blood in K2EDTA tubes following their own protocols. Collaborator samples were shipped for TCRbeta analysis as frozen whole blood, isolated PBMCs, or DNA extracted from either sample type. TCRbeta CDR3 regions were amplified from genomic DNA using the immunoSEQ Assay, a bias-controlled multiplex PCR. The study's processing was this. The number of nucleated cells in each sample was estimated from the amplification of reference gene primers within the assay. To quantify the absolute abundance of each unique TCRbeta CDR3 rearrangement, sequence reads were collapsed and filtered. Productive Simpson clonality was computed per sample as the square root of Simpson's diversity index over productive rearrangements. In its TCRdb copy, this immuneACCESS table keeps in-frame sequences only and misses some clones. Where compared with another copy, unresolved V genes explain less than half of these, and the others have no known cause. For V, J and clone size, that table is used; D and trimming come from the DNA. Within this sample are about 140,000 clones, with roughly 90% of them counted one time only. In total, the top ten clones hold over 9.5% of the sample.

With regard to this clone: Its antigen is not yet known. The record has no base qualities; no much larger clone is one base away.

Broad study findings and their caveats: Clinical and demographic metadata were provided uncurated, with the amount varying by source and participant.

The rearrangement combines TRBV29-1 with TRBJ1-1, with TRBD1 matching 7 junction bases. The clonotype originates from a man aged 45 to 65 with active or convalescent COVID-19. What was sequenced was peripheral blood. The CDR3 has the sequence CSARQGRTEAFF. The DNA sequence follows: TGCAGCGCCAGACAGGGAAGGACTGAAGCTTTCTTT.